Shown below are 11 T cell receptor beta chains from a single sample sequenced in a study of radiotherapy plus CTLA-4 blockade in lung cancer. Generated by immunoSEQ multiplex PCR, the TCRdb table keeps only in-frame clones and is missing some. This repertoire shows about 78,000 clones, approximately 83% found once; its top ten account for approximately 2%. Sequencing used peripheral blood, obtained from a patient treated with radiotherapy plus ipilimumab. The receptors derive from a human donor with non-small cell lung cancer who had a partial response to radiotherapy plus ipilimumab.

The chain is built from TRBV15 and TRBJ2-7; D perhaps matches TRBD1 (5 bases). In germline, CDR1 is LNHNV, CDR2 YYDKDF (reference sequence). The CDR3 length is 14 residues. Trimming took off 2 bases at V and 6 bases at J, with 14 bases between the two ends. CDR3 amino acids: CATSRQGPGSEQYF. The DNA of the CDR3 is TGTGCCACCAGCAGACAAGGGCCAGGGTCCGAGCAGTACTTC.

The gene calls are TRBV7-9 and TRBJ2-7, with D perhaps TRBD1 (7 bases). Trimming cost V 3 bases and J 6 bases, with 12 bases left between them. The V gene's germline CDR1 is SEHNR and CDR2 FQNEAQ (reference sequence). The CDR3 loop spans 13 amino acids. The CDR3 sequence is CASSFPGGLEQYF. In DNA, the CDR3 is TGTGCCAGCAGCTTTCCAGGGGGGCTCGAGCAGTACTTC. Supplemented by reference TRBV7-9 and TRBJ2-7, the full variable domain reads DTGVSQNPRHKITKRGQNVTFRCDPISEHNRLYWYRQTLGQGPEFLTYFQNEAQLEKSRLLSDRFSAERPKGSFSTLEIQRTEQGDSAMYLCASSFPGGLEQYFGPGTRLTVT.

This sequence joins TRBV27 and TRBJ2-1; TRBD2 might be the D (5 bases). Trimming removed 4 bases at V and 2 bases at J, with 12 bases between. The V gene's germline CDR1 is MNHEY and CDR2 SMNVEV (reference sequence). This CDR3 comprises 15 residues. CDR3 region: CASSSPGRAYNEQFF. The CDR3 coding sequence is TGTGCCAGCAGTTCTCCGGGAAGAGCCTACAATGAGCAGTTCTTC.

The chain has TRBV2 and TRBJ1-4; D perhaps matches TRBD1 (5 bases). V lost 4 bases and J lost 8, with 11 bases in between. This CDR3 comprises 13 residues. CDR1 and CDR2 (germline): SNHLY, FYNNEI. The CDR3 region has the DNA TGTGCCAGCAGTGTAGGAGCAGGGGAAAAACTGTTTTTT. Residues: CASSVGAGEKLFF.

V is TRBV2 and J is TRBJ1-5, with 8 positions matching TRBD1. The CDR3 contains 12 residues. Germline V lookup: CDR1 SNHLY, CDR2 FYNNEI. The junction had 3 bases not matched to a gene; V was cut back by 8 bases and J by 6 bases. CDR3 sequence (DNA): TGTGCCAGCGGACAGGGAGTTCAGCCCCAGCATTTT. It encodes CASGQGVQPQHF.

The chain combines TRBV28 with TRBJ2-7; no firm D call. Germline CDR1 MDHEN, CDR2 SYDVKM. The length of the CDR3 is 15 residues. Trimming took off 10 bases at V and 0 bases at J, with 19 bases between the two ends. The CDR3 bases are TGTGCCATTAAAGGCAGCGAACGACCCTCCTACGAGCAGTACTTC. Translated, it gives CAIKGSERPSYEQYF.

The chain carries TRBV13 and TRBJ2-2; 9 positions match TRBD2. The CDR3 runs to 14 residues. V was pared by 7 bases and J by 6 bases, with 6 bases of the junction left unmatched. Germline values: CDR1 PRHDT, CDR2 FYEKMQ (reference sequence). CDR3 in amino acids: CASNIGLASGELFF. In DNA form, the CDR3 reads TGTGCCAGCAACATCGGACTAGCGTCCGGGGAGCTGTTTTTT.

The V gene is TRBV2, the J gene TRBJ2-7; 10 bases fit TRBD1. V shed 3 bases, J shed 5 bases, and the junction held 7 bases outside the gene matches. This CDR3 is 15 amino acids long. Germline V gene sequence: CDR1 SNHLY, CDR2 FYNNEI. The DNA of the CDR3 is TGTGCCAGCAGTGAGACAGGGGGCCCCTCTGACGAGCAGTACTTC. Protein: CASSETGGPSDEQYF. Variable domain in full (rest from reference TRBV2 and TRBJ2-7): EPEVTQTPSHQVTQMGQEVILRCVPISNHLYFYWYRQILGQKVEFLVSFYNNEISEKSEIFDDQFSVERPDGSNFTLKIRSTKLEDSAMYFCASSETGGPSDEQYFGPGTRLTVT.

V gene TRBV5-1 combines with J gene TRBJ2-1, with 7 bases that match TRBD2. V was clipped by 1 base and J by 8 bases; unmatched bases: 6. The germline CDR1 and CDR2 sequences are SGHRS and YFSETQ. The CDR3 is 14 amino acids. Here the CDR3 reads CASSLNGGSYEQFF. The CDR3 DNA reads as TGCGCCAGCAGCTTGAACGGCGGGAGCTATGAGCAGTTCTTC.

The chain employs TRBV20-1 and TRBJ2-7; 9 bases map to TRBD1. The germline gives CDR1 DFQATT, CDR2 SNEGSKA (reference sequence). The CDR3 has 10 residues. The CDR3 reads CSARETGGRV. As DNA, the CDR3 is TGCAGTGCTAGAGAGACAGGGGGTCGGGTC.

This sequence joins TRBV7-2 and TRBJ2-3; tentatively, D is TRBD2 (6 bases). Trimming pared 5 bases from V and 2 bases from J, leaving 11 bases between. The CDR3 loop spans 14 amino acids. The V gene's germline CDR1 is SGHTA and CDR2 FQGNSA. The CDR3 region is CASSLSGYTDTQYF. The CDR3 DNA is TGTGCCAGCAGCCTTAGCGGCTACACAGATACGCAGTATTTT.